These T cell receptor beta chains were read from a single sample in a study of shared clonotypes between healthy human individuals. The repertoire was sequenced with immunoSEQ multiplex PCR; TCRdb's copy has only in-frame clones and lacks some. The sample yields millions of clones, 85% to 95% seen once. The sequenced sample was naive CD4+ T cells sorted from blood. These TCRs come from a man aged 18 to 30 in good health. Each CDR3 is given without its conserved first and last residue. Each record gives: V gene, J gene, CDR3 protein.

v_call: TRBV7-2; j_call: TRBJ1-5; cdr3_aa: ASSYRQGQPQH
v_call: TRBV5-1; j_call: TRBJ1-4; cdr3_aa: ASSLDGSLNEKLF
v_call: TRBV28; j_call: TRBJ2-1; cdr3_aa: ASSLDADRELDEQF
v_call: TRBV30; j_call: TRBJ1-5; cdr3_aa: AWSKAGGSNQPQH
v_call: TRBV5-1; j_call: TRBJ1-1; cdr3_aa: ASKTFGTENTEAF
v_call: TRBV5-4; j_call: TRBJ2-5; cdr3_aa: ASSAGQETQY
v_call: TRBV19; j_call: TRBJ2-7; cdr3_aa: ASSDSSYEQY
v_call: TRBV7-9; j_call: TRBJ1-1; cdr3_aa: ASSNPREAF
v_call: TRBV7-9; j_call: TRBJ2-2; cdr3_aa: ASSLGTSGNTGELF
v_call: TRBV2; j_call: TRBJ1-2; cdr3_aa: ASTRLPYGYT
v_call: TRBV11-3; j_call: TRBJ1-2; cdr3_aa: ASSLDGTGRGGYT
v_call: TRBV5-1; j_call: TRBJ1-2; cdr3_aa: ASSLNGGSVHYGYT
v_call: TRBV18; j_call: TRBJ2-7; cdr3_aa: ASSPNPGPDLEQY
v_call: TRBV2; j_call: TRBJ2-1; cdr3_aa: ASRPTVAGNEQF
v_call: TRBV18; j_call: TRBJ2-5; cdr3_aa: ASSTRQGGETQY
v_call: TRBV9; j_call: TRBJ2-2; cdr3_aa: ASSVAGSTGELF
v_call: TRBV25-1; j_call: TRBJ1-1; cdr3_aa: ASSAGVEAF